Shown below are 5 T cell receptor beta chains from a single sample sequenced in a study of cytomegalovirus exposure and HLA in healthy donors. The PCR made use of 60 Vbeta and 13 Jbeta primers. The protocol was immunoSEQ multiplex PCR, while the TCRdb copy is restricted to in-frame clones and leaves out a portion. The data hold over 60,000 clones, with 70% to 75% observed a single time. The sample was PBMCs. The receptors were sampled from a woman aged 30 to 39 in good health and CMV-seronegative.

The gene calls are TRBV9 and TRBJ2-3; 12 bases are a match to TRBD2. Germline V gene sequence: CDR1 SGDLS, CDR2 YYNGEE. With V trimmed by 5 bases and J by 5 bases, 9 bases remained unmatched. This CDR3 region has 16 residues. Written as DNA, the CDR3 is TGTGCCAGCAGTCCACCGGGACTAGCGGGTCAAGATACGCAGTATTTT. Translated: CASSPPGLAGQDTQYF. Drawing the rest from reference TRBV9 and TRBJ2-3, the complete variable domain is DSGVTQTPKHLITATGQRVTLRCSPRSGDLSVYWYQQSLDQGLQFLIQYYNGEERAKGNILERFSAQQFPDLHSELNLSSLELGDSALYFCASSPPGLAGQDTQYFGPGTRLTVL.

This chain links TRBV9 with TRBJ1-1; D unclear. The CDR3 extends over 15 amino acids. In germline, CDR1 is SGDLS, CDR2 YYNGEE. Trimming removed 0 bases from V and 0 bases from J, with 9 bases in between. Here the CDR3 DNA reads TGTGCCAGCAGCGTAGCTGGCAGGTTGAACACTGAAGCTTTCTTT. Encoded protein: CASSVAGRLNTEAFF.

This chain links TRBV28 with TRBJ1-3, with 10 nucleotides matching TRBD1. Germline V gene data show CDR1 as MDHEN and CDR2 as SYDVKM. The CDR3 loop spans 14 amino acids. The DNA of the CDR3 is TGTTCCGCTGCGGACAGGGGGTCTGGAAACACCATATATTTT. Translating it yields CSAADRGSGNTIYF.

In its sample, this clone was seen a few times. This chain uses TRBV29-1 with TRBJ2-5; 13 nucleotides line up with TRBD2. The CDR3 extends over 14 amino acids. Germline lookup yields CDR1 SQVTM and CDR2 ANQGSEA. V lost 4 bases, J lost 5 bases, and 4 bases stayed unmatched. The CDR3, as DNA: TGCAGCGTTGGGACTAGCGGGAGAATTGAGACCCAGTACTTC. It encodes CSVGTSGRIETQYF.

This chain uses TRBV6-1 with TRBJ1-3, with 10 bases identical to TRBD1. Trimming at V came to 3 bases and at J to 3 bases, leaving 11 bases not matched to a gene. Germline CDR1 MNHNS, CDR2 SASEGT. CDR3 size: 18 residues. CDR3 sequence: CASSEDRGRTINGNTIYF. The DNA for the CDR3 is TGTGCCAGCAGTGAGGACAGGGGGAGGACGATAAATGGAAACACCATATATTTT.